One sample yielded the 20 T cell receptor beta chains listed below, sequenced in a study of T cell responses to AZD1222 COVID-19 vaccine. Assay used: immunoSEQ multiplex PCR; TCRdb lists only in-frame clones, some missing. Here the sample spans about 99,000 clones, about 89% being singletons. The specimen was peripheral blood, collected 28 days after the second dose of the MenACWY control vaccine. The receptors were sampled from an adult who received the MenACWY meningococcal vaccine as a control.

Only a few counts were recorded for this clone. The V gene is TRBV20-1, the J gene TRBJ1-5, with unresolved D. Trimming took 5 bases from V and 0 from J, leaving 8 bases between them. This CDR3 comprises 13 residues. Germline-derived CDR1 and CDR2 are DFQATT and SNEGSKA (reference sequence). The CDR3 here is CSAGAVSNQPQHF. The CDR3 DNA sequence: TGCAGTGCTGGTGCGGTTAGCAATCAGCCCCAGCATTTT.

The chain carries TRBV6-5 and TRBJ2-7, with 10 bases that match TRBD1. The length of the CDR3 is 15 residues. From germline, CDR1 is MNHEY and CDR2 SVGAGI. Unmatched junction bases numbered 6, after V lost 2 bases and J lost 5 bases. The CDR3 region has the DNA TGTGCCAGCAGTTACGTGACAGGGGGCATGGACGAGCAGTACTTC. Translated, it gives CASSYVTGGMDEQYF.

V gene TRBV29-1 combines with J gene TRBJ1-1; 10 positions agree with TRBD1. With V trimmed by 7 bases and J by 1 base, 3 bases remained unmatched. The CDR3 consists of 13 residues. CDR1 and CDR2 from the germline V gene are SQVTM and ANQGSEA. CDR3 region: CSARTGGNTEAFF. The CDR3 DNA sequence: TGCAGCGCTCGGACAGGGGGGAACACTGAAGCTTTCTTT. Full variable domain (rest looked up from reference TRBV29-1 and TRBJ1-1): SAVISQKPSRDICQRGTSLTIQCQVDSQVTMMFWYRQQPGQSLTLIATANQGSEATYESGFVIDKFPISRPNLTFSTLTVSNMSPEDSSIYLCSARTGGNTEAFFGQGTRLTVV.

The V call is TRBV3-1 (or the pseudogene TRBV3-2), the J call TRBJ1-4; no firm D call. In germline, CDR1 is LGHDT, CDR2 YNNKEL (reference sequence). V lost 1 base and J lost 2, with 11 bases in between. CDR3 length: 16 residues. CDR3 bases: TGTGCCAGCAGCCAAGGTCCGGGATGGACTAATGAAAAACTGTTTTTT. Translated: CASSQGPGWTNEKLFF.

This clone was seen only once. This chain's CDR3 is CASSLTLGQGWGNEQFF. The CDR3 DNA reads TGTGCCAGCAGCTTAACCCTCGGACAGGGGTGGGGCAATGAGCAGTTCTTC. The chain joins TRBV7-3 to TRBJ2-1; 9 nucleotides align to TRBD1. The CDR3 contains 17 residues. The V segment lost 0 bases and the J segment 6 bases; nucleotides outside the gene matches: 9. CDR1 and CDR2 (germline): SGHTA, FQGTGA.

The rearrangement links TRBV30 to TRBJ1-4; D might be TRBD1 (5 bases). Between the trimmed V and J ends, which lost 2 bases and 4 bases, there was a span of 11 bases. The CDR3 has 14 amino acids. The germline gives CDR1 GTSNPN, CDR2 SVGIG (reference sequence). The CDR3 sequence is CAWSSGPVNEKLFF. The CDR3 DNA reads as TGTGCCTGGAGTTCGGGACCAGTTAATGAAAAACTGTTTTTT.

This chain's CDR3 is CASTQQGYYGYTF. CDR3 DNA sequence: TGTGCCAGCACCCAACAGGGGTACTATGGCTACACCTTC. The chain has TRBV28 and TRBJ1-2, with TRBD1 matching over 7 bases. Germline V CDR1 and CDR2: MDHEN, SYDVKM. There are 13 residues in the CDR3. The ends lost 7 bases at V and 3 bases at J; junction bases unmatched: 5.

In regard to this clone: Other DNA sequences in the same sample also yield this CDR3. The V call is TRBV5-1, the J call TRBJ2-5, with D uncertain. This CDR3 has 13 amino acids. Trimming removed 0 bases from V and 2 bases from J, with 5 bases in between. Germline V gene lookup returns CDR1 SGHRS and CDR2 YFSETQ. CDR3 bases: TGCGCCAGCAGCTTGGACAGACAAGAGACCCAGTACTTC. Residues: CASSLDRQETQYF.

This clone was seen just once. The CDR3, as DNA: TGCGCCAGCAGCTCGGGGGCCTCCTCTGGAAACACCATATATTTT. Translating it yields CASSSGASSGNTIYF. The chain uses TRBV5-1 and TRBJ1-3; D might be TRBD1 (6 bases). Germline values: CDR1 SGHRS, CDR2 YFSETQ. The V and J ends lost 3 bases and 0 bases respectively, with 10 bases between them. This CDR3 comprises 15 residues.

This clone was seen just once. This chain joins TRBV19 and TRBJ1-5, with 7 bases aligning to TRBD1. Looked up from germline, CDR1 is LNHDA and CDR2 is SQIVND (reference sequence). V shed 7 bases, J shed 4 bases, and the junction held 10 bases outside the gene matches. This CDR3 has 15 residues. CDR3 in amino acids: CASNKRDSRNQPQHF. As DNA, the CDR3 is TGTGCCAGTAACAAGAGGGACAGCCGTAATCAGCCCCAGCATTTT.

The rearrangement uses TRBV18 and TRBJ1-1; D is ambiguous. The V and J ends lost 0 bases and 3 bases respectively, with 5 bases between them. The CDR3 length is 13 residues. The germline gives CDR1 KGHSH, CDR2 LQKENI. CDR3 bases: TGTGCCAGCTCACCACCGGTGGACACTGAAGCTTTCTTT. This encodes CASSPPVDTEAFF.

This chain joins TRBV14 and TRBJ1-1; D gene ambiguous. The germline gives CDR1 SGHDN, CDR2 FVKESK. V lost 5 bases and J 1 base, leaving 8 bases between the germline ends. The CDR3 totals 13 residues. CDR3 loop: CASSVGGNTEAFF. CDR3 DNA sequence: TGTGCCAGCAGCGTTGGTGGGAACACTGAAGCTTTCTTT.

The CDR3 DNA sequence: TGTGCCAGCAGTTCGGACAGGGTAAACACTGAAGCTTTCTTT. This sequence encodes CASSSDRVNTEAFF. V and J are TRBV28 and TRBJ1-1; TRBD1 matches 8 bases. V gave up 4 bases and J gave up 2 bases; unmatched junction bases: 3. The CDR3 loop spans 14 amino acids. Germline V gene data show CDR1 as MDHEN and CDR2 as SYDVKM.

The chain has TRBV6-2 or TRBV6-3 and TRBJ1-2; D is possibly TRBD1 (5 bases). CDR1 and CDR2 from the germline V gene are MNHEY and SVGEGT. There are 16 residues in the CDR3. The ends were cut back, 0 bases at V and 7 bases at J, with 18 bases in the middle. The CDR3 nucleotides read TGTGCCAGCAGTTACTCGACCGGCAGGGCCCTTGTTGGCTACACCTTC. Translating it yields CASSYSTGRALVGYTF.

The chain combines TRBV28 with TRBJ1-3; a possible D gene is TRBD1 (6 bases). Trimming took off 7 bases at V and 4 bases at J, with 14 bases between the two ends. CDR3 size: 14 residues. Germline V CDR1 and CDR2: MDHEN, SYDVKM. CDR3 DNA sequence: TGTGCCAGCACCTTGGGGGGGCCGGGAAACACCATATATTTT. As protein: CASTLGGPGNTIYF.

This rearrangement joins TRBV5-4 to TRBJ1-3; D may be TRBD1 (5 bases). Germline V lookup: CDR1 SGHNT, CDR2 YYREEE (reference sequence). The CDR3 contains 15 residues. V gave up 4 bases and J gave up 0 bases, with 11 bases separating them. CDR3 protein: CASSPGPSSGNTIYF. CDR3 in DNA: TGTGCCAGCAGCCCGGGACCGTCCTCTGGAAACACCATATATTTT. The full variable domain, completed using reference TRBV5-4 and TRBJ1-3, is ETGVTQSPTHLIKTRGQQVTLRCSSQSGHNTVSWYQQALGQGPQFIFQYYREEENGRGNFPPRFSGLQFPNYSSELNVNALELDDSALYLCASSPGPSSGNTIYFGEGSWLTVV.

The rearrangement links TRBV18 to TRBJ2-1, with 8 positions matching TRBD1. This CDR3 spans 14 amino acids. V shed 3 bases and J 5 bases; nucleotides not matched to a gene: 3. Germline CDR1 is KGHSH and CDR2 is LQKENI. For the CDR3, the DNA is TGTGCCAGCTCACCTACGACAGGGGACAATGAGCAGTTCTTC. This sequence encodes CASSPTTGDNEQFF.

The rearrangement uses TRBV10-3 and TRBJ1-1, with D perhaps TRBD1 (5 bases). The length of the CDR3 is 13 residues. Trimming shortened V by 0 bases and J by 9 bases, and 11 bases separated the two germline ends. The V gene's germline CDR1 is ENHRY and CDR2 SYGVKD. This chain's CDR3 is CAISESEGAKAFF. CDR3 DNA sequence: TGTGCCATCAGTGAGTCGGAAGGGGCAAAAGCTTTCTTT.

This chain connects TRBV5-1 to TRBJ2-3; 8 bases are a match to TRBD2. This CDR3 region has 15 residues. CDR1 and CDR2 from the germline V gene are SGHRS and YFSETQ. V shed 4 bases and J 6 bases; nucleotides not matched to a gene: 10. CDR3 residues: CASSGAGAKTDTQYF. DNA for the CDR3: TGCGCCAGCAGCGGAGCGGGGGCGAAGACGGATACGCAGTATTTT.

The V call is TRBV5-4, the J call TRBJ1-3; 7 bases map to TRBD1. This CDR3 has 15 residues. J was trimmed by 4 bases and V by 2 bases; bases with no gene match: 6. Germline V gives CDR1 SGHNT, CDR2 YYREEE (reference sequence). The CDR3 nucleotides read TGTGCCAGCAGCTTACCCGGGACAGAAGGAAACACCATATATTTT. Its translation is CASSLPGTEGNTIYF.